The 18 T cell receptor beta chains reported below all come from one sample, sequenced in a study of control samples from healthy donors and cancer patients. Libraries were prepared by immunoSEQ multiplex PCR; TCRdb keeps only in-frame clonotypes and omits some of them. The sample has tens of thousands of clones, about nine tenths seen once. The sample consisted of PBMCs. These receptors were obtained from a man between 45 and 60 years old with head and neck cancer.

J is TRBJ1-2 and V is TRBV6-5, with D perhaps matching TRBD1 (6 bases). Germline V gives CDR1 MNHEY, CDR2 SVGAGI. CDR3 length equals 12 residues. V was trimmed by 3 bases and J by 8 bases, leaving 10 bases between them. The CDR3 DNA sequence: TGTGCCAGCAGTTATACAGGGCTCGGCTACACCTTC. Protein: CASSYTGLGYTF.

The chain uses TRBV7-2 and TRBJ2-7; 11 bases agree with TRBD2. Germline V lookup: CDR1 SGHTA, CDR2 FQGNSA. This CDR3 comprises 15 residues. Trimming took 5 bases from V and 1 from J; bases not matched to a gene: 4. CDR3 sequence: CASSRGLAVSYEQYF. CDR3 DNA sequence: TGTGCCAGCAGCCGGGGACTAGCGGTTTCCTACGAGCAGTACTTC.

This chain joins TRBV29-1 and TRBJ1-2; TRBD1 matches 9 bases. J was trimmed by 4 bases and V by 2 bases; bases with no gene match: 11. The CDR3 length is 16 residues. The germline gives CDR1 SQVTM, CDR2 ANQGSEA. The CDR3 is CSVESPGTGYGYGYTF. CDR3 sequence (DNA): TGCAGCGTTGAATCACCAGGGACAGGGTACGGCTATGGCTACACCTTC.

V usage is TRBV20-1 and J usage is TRBJ2-1, with TRBD2 matching 10 bases. Germline CDR1 reads DFQATT; CDR2 reads SNEGSKA (reference sequence). The CDR3 loop spans 14 amino acids. V was pared by 3 bases and J by 6 bases, with 5 bases of the junction left unmatched. This chain's CDR3 is CSASLQRGGNEQFF. The CDR3 region has the DNA TGCAGTGCTAGTCTCCAGCGGGGGGGCAATGAGCAGTTCTTC.

The CDR3 nucleotides are TGTGCCAGCAGCTTGGCTGGGATGACCGGGGAGCTGTTTTTT. As protein: CASSLAGMTGELFF. The chain couples TRBV5-6 to TRBJ2-2; the D is unclear. The CDR3 runs 14 residues. The V gene lost 0 bases and the J gene lost 5 bases, with 8 bases spanning the gap. Germline V lookup: CDR1 SGHDT, CDR2 YYEEEE.

The CDR3 spells CASTYSWGRRHEQYF. CDR3 coding DNA: TGTGCCAGCACCTACTCCTGGGGCAGGCGGCACGAGCAGTACTTC. The V and J genes are TRBV27 and TRBJ2-7, with D perhaps matching TRBD1 (5 bases). V was cut by 7 bases and J by 5 bases, with 21 bases left in between. The CDR3 is made up of 15 amino acids. The germline gives CDR1 MNHEY, CDR2 SMNVEV (reference sequence).

The chain joins TRBV14 to TRBJ1-6, with 8 bases identical to TRBD1. With 3 bases clipped from V and 4 bases from J, the junction kept 8 bases outside the gene matches. This CDR3 has 17 amino acids. The germline CDR1 and CDR2 sequences are SGHDN and FVKESK. CDR3 nucleotide sequence: TGTGCCAGCAGCCAGACGACAGGGGCTTTATATAATTCACCCCTCCACTTT. The encoded protein is CASSQTTGALYNSPLHF.

The chain carries TRBV10-3 and TRBJ2-7; possibly TRBD2 for D (5 bases). The germline V and J ends were trimmed by 4 bases and 2 bases, with 9 bases remaining between them. This CDR3 has 13 amino acids. CDR1 and CDR2 (germline): ENHRY, SYGVKD. CDR3 sequence reads: CAISAAEAYEQYF. The CDR3 coding sequence is TGTGCCATCAGTGCGGCGGAGGCCTACGAGCAGTACTTC.

The J gene is TRBJ2-2, the V gene TRBV9; either TRBD1 or TRBD2 may fit D (6 bases each). The CDR3 sequence is 14 residues long. The V and J ends lost 9 bases and 4 bases respectively, with 16 bases between them. Per germline, CDR1 SGDLS and CDR2 YYNGEE. The CDR3 DNA sequence: TGTGCCACCTCCACCAGGGGAGGCACCGGGGAGCTGTTTTTT. Translation: CATSTRGGTGELFF.

This clone is a singleton in its sample. This chain joins TRBV15 and TRBJ1-5; TRBD1 matches at 7 bases. Germline trimming cut 5 bases from V and 1 base from J; bases unmatched to any gene: 11. Germline lookup yields CDR1 LNHNV and CDR2 YYDKDF (reference sequence). The CDR3 totals 17 residues. The CDR3 protein is CATSGDLDRVSNQPQHF. The CDR3, as DNA: TGTGCCACCAGCGGTGACCTAGACAGGGTCAGCAATCAGCCCCAGCATTTT.

J is TRBJ2-7 and V is TRBV7-9; tentative D call: TRBD1 (6 bases). Trimming took off 5 bases at V and 8 bases at J, with 16 bases between the two ends. In germline, CDR1 is SEHNR, CDR2 FQNEAQ (reference sequence). The CDR3 length is 13 residues. In nucleotides, the CDR3 is TGTGCCAGCAGCCCAGGGGCCAAACTTAAGCAGTACTTC. Translation gives CASSPGAKLKQYF.

CDR3 in amino acids: CAISESPASNQYF. CDR3 DNA sequence: TGTGCCATCAGTGAGTCCCCAGCCTCGAATCAGTACTTC. The V gene is TRBV10-3, the J gene TRBJ2-4, with D unresolved. Germline CDR1 is ENHRY and CDR2 is SYGVKD. Deletions cut 0 bases from V and 12 bases from J, with 12 bases between. The CDR3 contains 13 residues.

V is TRBV5-1 and J is TRBJ2-2; D is possibly TRBD2 (5 bases). The length of the CDR3 is 14 residues. Between the trimmed V and J ends, which lost 3 bases and 3 bases, there was a span of 9 bases. Germline values: CDR1 SGHRS, CDR2 YFSETQ. The CDR3 region is CASSWRTYTGELFF. DNA of the CDR3: TGCGCCAGCAGCTGGAGGACCTACACCGGGGAGCTGTTTTTT.

The chain carries TRBV6-5 and TRBJ1-2; 7 positions agree with TRBD1. V was pared by 6 bases and J by 7 bases, with 8 bases of the junction left unmatched. Per germline, CDR1 MNHEY and CDR2 SVGAGI. The CDR3 contains 13 residues. The CDR3, as DNA: TGTGCCAGCAGAAGACAGGGACGGGGTGGCTACACCTTC. It specifies CASRRQGRGGYTF.

The V call is TRBV7-6, the J call TRBJ2-3; 9 bases match TRBD2. The CDR3 is 19 amino acids. V lost 2 bases, J lost 0 bases, and 12 bases stayed unmatched. The germline V gene has CDR1 SGHVS and CDR2 FNYEAQ. This CDR3 is CASSLIGSGGLTSTDTQYF. The CDR3 region has the DNA TGTGCCAGCAGCTTAATAGGTAGCGGGGGACTCACTAGCACAGATACGCAGTATTTT.

V usage is TRBV5-6 and J usage is TRBJ2-7; 7 bases match TRBD1. Trimming took 4 bases from V and 2 from J; bases not matched to a gene: 6. Germline CDR1 is SGHDT and CDR2 is YYEEEE. This CDR3 has 14 amino acids. DNA for the CDR3: TGTGCCAGCAGCCTGGGGGACAGAGCCTACGAGCAGTACTTC. Protein product: CASSLGDRAYEQYF.

The chain is built from TRBV7-8 and TRBJ2-3, with D hard to call. The CDR3 has 16 residues. V lost 4 bases, J lost 0 bases, and 14 bases lay in between. Germline CDR1 reads SGHVS; CDR2 reads FQNEAQ. CDR3 sequence reads: CASSSRNWASTDTQYF. The CDR3 DNA reads as TGTGCCAGCAGCTCCCGGAACTGGGCTAGCACAGATACGCAGTATTTT.

As DNA, the CDR3 is TGTGCCAGCTCGGTACAGGGGTCGATCACAGATACGCAGTATTTT. This encodes CASSVQGSITDTQYF. The chain carries TRBV18 and TRBJ2-3, with 7 positions matching TRBD1. V trimming: 6 bases; J trimming: 2 bases; junction bases outside the gene matches: 8. Germline CDR1 reads KGHSH; CDR2 reads LQKENI. The CDR3 is 15 residues long. Supplemented by reference TRBV18 and TRBJ2-3, the full variable domain reads NAGVMQNPRHLVRRRGQEARLRCSPMKGHSHVYWYRQLPEEGLKFMVYLQKENIIDESGMPKERFSAEFPKEGPSILRIQQVVRGDSAAYFCASSVQGSITDTQYFGPGTRLTVL.